This T cell receptor (beta chain) was profiled in a study of cytomegalovirus exposure and HLA in healthy donors. PCR employed 60 Vbeta and 13 Jbeta primers. Here immunoSEQ multiplex PCR was the method, and the copy in TCRdb shows in-frame clones only, minus some. The profile shows 110,000 to 150,000 clones, 72% of them singletons. The CDR3 is made up of 14 amino acids. Trimming stripped 5 bases from V and 6 bases from J, with 14 bases between. Germline V gives CDR1 MDHEN, CDR2 SYDVKM. The sequenced material came from PBMCs. This TCR was sampled from a middle-aged man in good health and CMV-seronegative. The rearrangement uses TRBV28 and TRBJ1-5; no clear D gene. CDR3 protein: CASSRDKYLQPQHF. CDR3 DNA: TGTGCCAGCAGTCGAGACAAATACCTTCAGCCCCAGCATTTT.